The sequence of this T cell receptor beta chain was determined in a study of blood T cell repertoires in COVID-19. Turning to the study itself: Samples of COVID-19 (acute and convalescent) were obtained from the United States, Italy and Spain.

Profiling relied on immunoSEQ multiplex PCR, and the TCRdb table lists in-frame clones only, not all of them. The data show roughly 260,000 clones, just over 90% seen once. Donors were grouped by their self-reported clinical history. The receptor comes from a young woman who had recovered from COVID-19. The sample was PBMCs or T cells enriched from blood (not recorded which).

Here the CDR3 reads CASSHLRRDSGANVLTF. DNA for the CDR3: TGTGCCAGCAGCCACCTAAGACGGGACTCTGGGGCCAACGTCCTGACTTTC. V is TRBV4-2 and J is TRBJ2-6; a weak D match, TRBD2 (5 bases). The germline gives CDR1 LGHNA, CDR2 YNFKEQ. The V gene lost 3 bases and the J gene lost 0 bases, with 12 bases spanning the gap. This CDR3 is 17 amino acids long.